This TCR beta chain was identified during a study of T cells in Graves' hyperthyroidism and ophthalmopathy. The CDR3 sequence is 14 residues long. V lost 6 bases, J lost 2 bases, and 7 bases stayed unmatched. This clonotype was seen at least ten times. TCR beta CDR3 region amplification was performed from RNA transcripts. Using the HTBI primer set, a first-round RT-PCR was run on the TCR CDR3. TCRdb re-called the multiplex PCR reads with MiXCR, one entry per CDR3 protein. The repertoire holds about 380,000 distinct CDR3 sequences, with approximately 17% as singletons. The sample comprised blood. The receptor comes from a man in his late teens or twenties with Graves' ophthalmopathy. The chain couples TRBV12-3 or TRBV12-4 to TRBJ2-7; 7 bases are a match to TRBD2. Here the CDR3 DNA reads TGTGCCAGCAGCCCCGGGGAGGGACCCTACGAGCAGTACTTC. It translates to CASSPGEGPYEQYF.